These 22 T cell receptor beta chains came from one sample sequenced in a study of identical twins. TCRdb redid the calling of the 5' RACE reads with MiXCR, one entry per CDR3 protein. The table has a few hundred thousand distinct CDR3 sequences, about 8.9% seen once. This same sample was also taken into another study, of yellow fever vaccine responses in identical twins.

Sequencing was carried out using CD8+ T cells sorted from blood. These receptors came from a woman aged 18-29 years in good health.

This clonotype was detected a few times. The V and J genes are TRBV15 and TRBJ2-3; possibly TRBD1 or TRBD2 for D (5 bases each). V lost 5 bases and J 10 bases, leaving 10 bases between the germline ends. Germline values: CDR1 LNHNV, CDR2 YYDKDF (reference sequence). The CDR3 is made up of 11 amino acids. CDR3 sequence (DNA): TGTGCCACCAGCGGGGACGGGTCGCAGTATTTT. Translated, it gives CATSGDGSQYF.

This clonotype was picked up many times. CDR3 protein: CASSLEWAFETQYF. CDR3 nucleotide sequence: TGTGCCAGCAGCTTAGAATGGGCCTTCGAGACCCAGTACTTC. The chain couples TRBV7-9 to TRBJ2-5; D is undetermined. The CDR3 has 14 amino acids. Per the germline V gene, CDR1 is SEHNR and CDR2 is FQNEAQ (reference sequence). Trimming cost V 1 base and J 5 bases, with 11 bases left between them.

This clonotype was recorded at least ten times. The V and J genes are TRBV11-2 and TRBJ2-7, with D hard to call. CDR1 is SGHAT, CDR2 FQNNGV, per germline. V was cut by 2 bases and J by 2 bases, with 4 bases left in between. This CDR3 has 12 residues. This CDR3 is CASSLSPYEQYF. CDR3 sequence (DNA): TGTGCCAGCAGCTTATCCCCCTACGAGCAGTACTTC.

This clonotype has more than one count but fewer than ten. The rearrangement joins TRBV20-1 to TRBJ2-3; 12 bases are a match to TRBD2. The CDR3 totals 15 residues. The J segment lost 4 bases and the V segment lost 2 bases, leaving 4 bases of the junction unmatched. Germline V lookup: CDR1 DFQATT, CDR2 SNEGSKA (reference sequence). CDR3 protein: CSARRLAGESDTQYF. The CDR3 region has the DNA TGCAGTGCTAGACGACTAGCGGGAGAGTCAGATACGCAGTATTTT.

This clonotype was detected ten times or more. The chain carries TRBV9 and TRBJ2-3; 12 nucleotides agree with TRBD2. Unmatched junction bases numbered 5, after V lost 0 bases and J lost 3 bases. The CDR3 is made up of 17 amino acids. CDR1 and CDR2 from the germline V gene are SGDLS and YYNGEE. CDR3 DNA sequence: TGTGCCAGCAGCGTAGATCTAGCGGGGGGGCCAACAGATACGCAGTATTTT. Protein: CASSVDLAGGPTDTQYF.

This chain connects TRBV2 to TRBJ2-1; D remains unclear. Germline CDR1 SNHLY, CDR2 FYNNEI. V was cut by 2 bases and J by 0 bases, with 11 bases left in between. This CDR3 has 16 amino acids. The CDR3 DNA follows: TGTGCCAGCAGTGAACCAAGCGTTATCTCCTACAATGAGCAGTTCTTC. Encoded protein: CASSEPSVISYNEQFF.

This clonotype was counted between two and nine times. The genes are TRBV2 and TRBJ2-7; TRBD1 aligns across 10 bases. The length of the CDR3 is 16 residues. Germline CDR1 reads SNHLY; CDR2 reads FYNNEI. V gave up 3 bases and J gave up 4 bases; unmatched junction bases: 9. The CDR3 sequence: CASSDFADRGPYEQYF. CDR3 nucleotides: TGTGCCAGCAGTGATTTCGCTGACAGGGGGCCGTACGAGCAGTACTTC.

This clonotype was recorded a few times. The gene calls are TRBV7-2 and TRBJ2-7; no clear D. Trimming removed 0 bases at V and 3 bases at J, with 9 bases between. The CDR3 totals 14 residues. From germline, CDR1 is SGHTA and CDR2 FQGNSA. CDR3 in amino acids: CASSLAPGNYEQYF. The CDR3 DNA is TGTGCCAGCAGCTTAGCACCTGGGAACTACGAGCAGTACTTC.

This clonotype was counted many times. This chain connects TRBV24-1 to TRBJ2-1; tentatively, D is TRBD2 (6 bases). Germline lookup yields CDR1 KGHDR and CDR2 SFDVKD. V shed 0 bases and J shed 8 bases, with 16 bases lying between them. The CDR3 extends over 16 amino acids. The CDR3 DNA is TGTGCCACCAGTGATTTGCGGGCGCAAGGAGGGGATGAGCAGTTCTTC. It codes for CATSDLRAQGGDEQFF.

The CDR3 DNA sequence: TGCAGCGTTGAATCCACTACATCCTACGAGCAGTACTTC. Protein: CSVESTTSYEQYF. The rearrangement links TRBV29-1 to TRBJ2-7; D remains unclear. Looked up from germline, CDR1 is SQVTM and CDR2 is ANQGSEA. The V end lost 2 bases, the J end lost 1 base, and 9 bases lay between the germline ends. The CDR3 runs 13 residues.

This clonotype has at least ten counts. The chain has TRBV9 and TRBJ1-1, with 11 bases matching TRBD1. The V gene end was trimmed by 0 bases and the J gene end by 4 bases; junction bases not matched to a gene: 2. Germline loops: CDR1 SGDLS, CDR2 YYNGEE. This CDR3 contains 15 residues. CDR3 sequence (DNA): TGTGCCAGCAGCGTAGTGGGACAGGGGGGCACTGAAGCTTTCTTT. Translated: CASSVVGQGGTEAFF.

This clonotype was observed many times. This sequence joins TRBV5-1 and TRBJ2-1; D may be TRBD2 (6 bases). The CDR3 loop spans 16 amino acids. With 0 bases removed from V and 8 bases from J, the gap between germline ends came to 18 bases. Germline lookup yields CDR1 SGHRS and CDR2 YFSETQ. The CDR3 sequence: CASSLGSVAEGHEQFF. The CDR3 DNA reads as TGCGCCAGCAGCTTGGGTTCAGTAGCGGAGGGGCATGAGCAGTTCTTC.

The rearrangement joins TRBV7-8 to TRBJ2-5; 15 bases are a match to TRBD2. The J segment lost 4 bases and the V segment lost 7 bases, leaving 7 bases of the junction unmatched. Germline values: CDR1 SGHVS, CDR2 FQNEAQ. The CDR3 totals 16 residues. The CDR3 protein is CASTLGLAGGPETQYF. In DNA, the CDR3 is TGTGCCAGCACACTAGGACTAGCGGGGGGGCCAGAGACCCAGTACTTC.

Only a few counts were recorded for this clonotype. The chain carries TRBV20-1 and TRBJ1-1; 7 bases are a match to TRBD1. The CDR3 extends over 13 amino acids. Looked up from germline, CDR1 is DFQATT and CDR2 is SNEGSKA (reference sequence). After removal of 3 bases from V and 0 bases from J, the junction contained 1 base not matched to a gene. CDR3 nucleotide sequence: TGCAGTGCTAGGGGACAGTTGAACACTGAAGCTTTCTTT. It specifies CSARGQLNTEAFF.

This clonotype was detected many times. The rearrangement links TRBV29-1 to TRBJ2-2, with 11 positions matching TRBD1. Losses at the gene ends were 3 bases for V and 6 bases for J; bases not matched to a gene: 0. This CDR3 region has 13 residues. Germline V gives CDR1 SQVTM, CDR2 ANQGSEA. This CDR3 is CSVEGQGAGELFF. CDR3 nucleotide sequence: TGCAGCGTTGAGGGACAGGGGGCCGGGGAGCTGTTTTTT.

The sample holds a few counts of this clonotype. The chain joins TRBV10-3 to TRBJ2-3; 10 bases agree with TRBD2. Trimming removed 3 bases from V and 11 bases from J; junction bases left unmatched: 14. The CDR3 length is 16 residues. Germline V gene data show CDR1 as ENHRY and CDR2 as SYGVKD. Written as DNA, the CDR3 is TGTGCCATCAGTGATTCTATAGCGGGGGGAAGTATCGGGCAGTATTTT. Protein: CAISDSIAGGSIGQYF.

Ten or more counts support this clonotype. The chain is built from TRBV4-3 and TRBJ2-7, with D unresolved. The germline gives CDR1 LGHNA, CDR2 YSLEER. Trimming shortened V by 4 bases and J by 3 bases, and 10 bases separated the two germline ends. The CDR3 consists of 13 residues. The CDR3 region is CASSPGVGYEQYF. The CDR3 DNA follows: TGCGCCAGCAGCCCCGGAGTCGGCTACGAGCAGTACTTC.

In this sample, this clonotype turned up a few times. J is TRBJ1-6 and V is TRBV7-9; 10 bases align to TRBD1. Losses at the gene ends were 3 bases for V and 8 bases for J; bases not matched to a gene: 4. Germline-derived CDR1 and CDR2 are SEHNR and FQNEAQ (reference sequence). The CDR3 length is 15 residues. CDR3 amino acids: CASSFGQGEDSPLHF. In DNA, the CDR3 is TGTGCCAGCAGCTTCGGACAGGGGGAAGATTCACCCCTCCACTTT.

Ten or more counts support this clonotype. V gene TRBV28 combines with J gene TRBJ2-5; D ambiguous. Trimming took 5 bases from V and 5 from J, leaving 18 bases between them. CDR1 and CDR2 from the germline V gene are MDHEN and SYDVKM. The CDR3 is 15 residues long. CDR3 amino acids: CASSENGPPSETQYF. The CDR3 coding sequence is TGTGCCAGCAGTGAAAATGGCCCGCCCTCGGAGACCCAGTACTTC.

V usage is TRBV27 and J usage is TRBJ2-2; D remains ambiguous. This CDR3 region has 12 residues. V was cut by 8 bases and J by 0 bases, with 4 bases left in between. Germline loops: CDR1 MNHEY, CDR2 SMNVEV (reference sequence). In DNA form, the CDR3 reads TGTGCCAGCCTCACGAACACCGGGGAGCTGTTTTTT. Its translation is CASLTNTGELFF.

This chain links TRBV28 with TRBJ2-6, with 9 bases aligning to TRBD1. V lost 3 bases and J lost 2; bases outside the gene matches: 14. CDR3 length equals 20 residues. Per germline, CDR1 MDHEN and CDR2 SYDVKM. CDR3 in DNA: TGTGCCAGCAGTTTGAGGGAAACAGGGGGCGAAGCGACTGGGGCCAACGTCCTGACTTTC. Translating gives CASSLRETGGEATGANVLTF. Together with reference TRBV28 and TRBJ2-6, the CDR3 gives the full variable domain: DVKVTQSSRYLVKRTGEKVFLECVQDMDHENMFWYRQDPGLGLRLIYFSYDVKMKEKGDIPEGYSVSREKKERFSLILESASTNQTSMYLCASSLRETGGEATGANVLTFGAGSRLTVL.

This chain links TRBV9 with TRBJ1-6; D not resolved. From germline, CDR1 is SGDLS and CDR2 YYNGEE. Trimming shortened V by 0 bases and J by 0 bases, and 10 bases separated the two germline ends. The length of the CDR3 is 17 residues. The CDR3: CASSVAASSSYNSPLHF. CDR3 bases: TGTGCCAGCAGCGTAGCTGCCTCGAGCTCCTATAATTCACCCCTCCACTTT.